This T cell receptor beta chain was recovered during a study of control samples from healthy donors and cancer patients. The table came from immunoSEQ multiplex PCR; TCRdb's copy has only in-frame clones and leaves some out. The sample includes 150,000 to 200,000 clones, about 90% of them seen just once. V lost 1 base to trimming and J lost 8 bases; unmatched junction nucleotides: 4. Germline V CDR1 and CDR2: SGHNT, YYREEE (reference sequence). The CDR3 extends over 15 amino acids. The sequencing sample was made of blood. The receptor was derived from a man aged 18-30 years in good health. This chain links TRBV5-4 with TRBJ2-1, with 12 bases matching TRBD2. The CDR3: CASSLPSGGAHEQFF. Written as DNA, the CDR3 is TGTGCCAGCAGCTTGCCTAGCGGGGGGGCCCATGAGCAGTTCTTC.